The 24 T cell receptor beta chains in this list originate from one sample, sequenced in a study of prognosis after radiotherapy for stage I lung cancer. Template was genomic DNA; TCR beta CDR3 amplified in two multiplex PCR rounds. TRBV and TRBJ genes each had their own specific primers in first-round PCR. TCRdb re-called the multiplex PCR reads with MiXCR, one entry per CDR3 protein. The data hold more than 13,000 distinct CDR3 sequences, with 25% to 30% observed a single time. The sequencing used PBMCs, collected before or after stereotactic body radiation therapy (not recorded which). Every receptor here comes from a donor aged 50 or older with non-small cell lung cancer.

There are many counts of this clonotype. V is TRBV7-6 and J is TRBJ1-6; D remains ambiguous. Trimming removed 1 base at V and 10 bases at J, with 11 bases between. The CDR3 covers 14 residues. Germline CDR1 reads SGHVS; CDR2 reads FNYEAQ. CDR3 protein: CASSLGLDESPLHF. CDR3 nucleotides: TGTGCCAGCAGCTTAGGGCTAGACGAATCACCCCTCCACTTT.

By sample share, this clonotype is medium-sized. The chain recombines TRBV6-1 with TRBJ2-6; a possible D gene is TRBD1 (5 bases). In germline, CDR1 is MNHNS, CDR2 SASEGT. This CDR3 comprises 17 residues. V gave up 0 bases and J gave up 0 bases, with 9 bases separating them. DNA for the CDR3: TGTGCCAGCAGTGAAGCGCACAGGAACTCTGGGGCCAACGTCCTGACTTTC. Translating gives CASSEAHRNSGANVLTF.

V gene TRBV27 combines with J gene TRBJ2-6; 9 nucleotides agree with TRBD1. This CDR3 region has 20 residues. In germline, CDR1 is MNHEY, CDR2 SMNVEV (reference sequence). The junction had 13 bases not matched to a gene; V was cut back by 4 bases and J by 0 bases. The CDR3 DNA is TGTGCCAGCAGTTACAAGTCGACGGGACAGGGATACTCTGGGGCCAACGTCCTGACTTTC. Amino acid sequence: CASSYKSTGQGYSGANVLTF.

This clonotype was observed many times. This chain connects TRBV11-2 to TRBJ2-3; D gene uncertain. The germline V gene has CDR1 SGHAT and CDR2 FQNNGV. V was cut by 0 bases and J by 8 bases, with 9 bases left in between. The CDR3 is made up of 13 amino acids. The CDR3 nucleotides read TGTGCCAGCAGCTTAGAAGAGCGAACTACGCAGTATTTT. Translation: CASSLEERTTQYF.

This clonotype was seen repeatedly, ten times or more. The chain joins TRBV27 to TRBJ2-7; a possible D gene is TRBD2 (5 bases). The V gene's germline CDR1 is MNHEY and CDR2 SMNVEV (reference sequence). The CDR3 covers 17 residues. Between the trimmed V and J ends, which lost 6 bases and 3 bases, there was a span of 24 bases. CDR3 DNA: TGTGCCAGCAGGTCCGAGTTCTCCGGGTTAGGGAGCTACGAGCAGTACTTC. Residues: CASRSEFSGLGSYEQYF.

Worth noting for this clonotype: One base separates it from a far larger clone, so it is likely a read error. The CDR3 DNA follows: TGTGCCTGCACCTTCGAGTGGGGGGGGTACAATGAGCAGTTCTTC. Translating it yields CACTFEWGGYNEQFF. V gene TRBV6-4 combines with J gene TRBJ2-1; TRBD2 matches at 7 bases. Germline values: CDR1 MRHNA, CDR2 SNTAGT. CDR3 length equals 15 residues. V shed 11 bases and J 4 bases; nucleotides not matched to a gene: 14.

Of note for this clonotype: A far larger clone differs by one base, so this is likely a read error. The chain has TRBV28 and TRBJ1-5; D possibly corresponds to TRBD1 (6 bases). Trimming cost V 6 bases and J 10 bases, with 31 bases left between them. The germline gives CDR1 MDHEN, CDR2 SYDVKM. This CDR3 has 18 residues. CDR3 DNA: TGTGCCAGCAGGCTTCGTGGGAGGGGGACCTGGTCGGAACACCCCCAGCATTTT. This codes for CASRLRGRGTWSEHPQHF.

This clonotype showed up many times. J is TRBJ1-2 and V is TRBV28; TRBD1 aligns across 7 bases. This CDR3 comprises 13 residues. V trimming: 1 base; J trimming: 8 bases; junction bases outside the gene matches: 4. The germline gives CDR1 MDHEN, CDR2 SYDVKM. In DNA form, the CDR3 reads TGTGCCAGCAGTTTATCAACAGGGGAAGGCTACACCTTC. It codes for CASSLSTGEGYTF.

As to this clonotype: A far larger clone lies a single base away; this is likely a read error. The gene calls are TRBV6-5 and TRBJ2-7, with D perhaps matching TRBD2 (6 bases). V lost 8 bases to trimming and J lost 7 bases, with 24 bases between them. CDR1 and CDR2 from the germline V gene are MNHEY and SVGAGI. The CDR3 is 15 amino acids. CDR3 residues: CASCPLGGEMLEQYF. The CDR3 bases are TGTGCCAGCTGTCCCTTGGGCGGGGAAATGTTGGAGCAGTACTTC.

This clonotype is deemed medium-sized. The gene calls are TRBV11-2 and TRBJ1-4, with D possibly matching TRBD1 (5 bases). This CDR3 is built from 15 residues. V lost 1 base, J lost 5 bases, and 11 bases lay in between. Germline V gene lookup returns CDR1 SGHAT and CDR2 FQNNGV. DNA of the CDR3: TGTGCCAGCAGCTTAGTCCGGACAAAGAATGAAAAACTGTTTTTT. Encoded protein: CASSLVRTKNEKLFF.

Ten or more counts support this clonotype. CDR3 nucleotide sequence: TGTGCCAGCGCCGGGACTAGCGAAACAGATACGCAGTATTTT. Amino acid sequence: CASAGTSETDTQYF. The chain links TRBV7-8 to TRBJ2-3; 10 positions agree with TRBD2. The CDR3 is made up of 14 amino acids. With V trimmed by 8 bases and J by 3 bases, 5 bases remained unmatched. Per the germline V gene, CDR1 is SGHVS and CDR2 is FQNEAQ. Drawing the rest from reference TRBV7-8 and TRBJ2-3, the complete variable domain is GAGVSQSPRYKVAKRGQDVALRCDPISGHVSLFWYQQALGQGPEFLTYFQNEAQLDKSGLPSDRFFAERPEGSVSTLKIQRTQQEDSAVYLCASAGTSETDTQYFGPGTRLTVL.

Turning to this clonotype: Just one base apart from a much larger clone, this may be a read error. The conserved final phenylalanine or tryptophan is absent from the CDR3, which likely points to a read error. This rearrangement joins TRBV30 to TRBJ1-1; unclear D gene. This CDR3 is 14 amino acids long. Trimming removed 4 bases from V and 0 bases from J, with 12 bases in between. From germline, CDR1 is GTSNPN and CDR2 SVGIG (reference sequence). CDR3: CAWIRSAMNTEAFL. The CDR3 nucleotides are TGTGCCTGGATTCGGTCGGCGATGAACACTGAAGCTTTCCTT.

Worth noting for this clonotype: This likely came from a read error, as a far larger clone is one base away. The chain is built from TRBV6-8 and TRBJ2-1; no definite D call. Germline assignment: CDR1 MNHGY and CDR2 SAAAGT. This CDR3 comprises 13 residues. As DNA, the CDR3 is TGTACCAGCAGTTATACACCGGACGGGGAGCAGTTCTTC. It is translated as CTSSYTPDGEQFF.

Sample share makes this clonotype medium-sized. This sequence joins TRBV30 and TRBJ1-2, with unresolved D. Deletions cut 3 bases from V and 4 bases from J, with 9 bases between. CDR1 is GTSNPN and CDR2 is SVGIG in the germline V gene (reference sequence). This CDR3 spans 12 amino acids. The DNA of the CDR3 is TGTGCCTGGAGGGAGACCCTCTATGGCTACACCTTC. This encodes CAWRETLYGYTF.

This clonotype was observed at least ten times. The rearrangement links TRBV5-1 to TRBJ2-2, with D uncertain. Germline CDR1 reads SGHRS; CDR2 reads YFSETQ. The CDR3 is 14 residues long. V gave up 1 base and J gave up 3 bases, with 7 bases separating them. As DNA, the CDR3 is TGCGCCAGCAGCTTGCGGAGTGACACCGGGGAGCTGTTTTTT. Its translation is CASSLRSDTGELFF.

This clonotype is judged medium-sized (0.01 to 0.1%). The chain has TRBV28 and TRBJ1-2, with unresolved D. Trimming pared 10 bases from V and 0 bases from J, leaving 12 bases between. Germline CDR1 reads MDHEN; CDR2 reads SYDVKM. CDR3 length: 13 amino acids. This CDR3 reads CAILTAANYGYTF. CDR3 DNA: TGTGCCATCCTGACCGCAGCTAACTATGGCTACACCTTC.

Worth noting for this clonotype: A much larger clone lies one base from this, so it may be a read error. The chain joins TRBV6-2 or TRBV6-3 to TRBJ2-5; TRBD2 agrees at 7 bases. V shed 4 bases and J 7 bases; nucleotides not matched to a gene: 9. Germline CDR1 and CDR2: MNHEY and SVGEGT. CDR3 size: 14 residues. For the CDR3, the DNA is TGTGCCAGCAGTTTAGGACTATCGGGGGGGACCCAGTACTTC. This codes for CASSLGLSGGTQYF.

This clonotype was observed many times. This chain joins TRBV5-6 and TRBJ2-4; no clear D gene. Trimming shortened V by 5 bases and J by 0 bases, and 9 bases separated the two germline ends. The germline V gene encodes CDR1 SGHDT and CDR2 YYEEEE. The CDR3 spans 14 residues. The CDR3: CASRLRVAKNIQYF. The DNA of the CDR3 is TGTGCCAGCAGGTTGCGAGTAGCCAAAAACATTCAGTACTTC.

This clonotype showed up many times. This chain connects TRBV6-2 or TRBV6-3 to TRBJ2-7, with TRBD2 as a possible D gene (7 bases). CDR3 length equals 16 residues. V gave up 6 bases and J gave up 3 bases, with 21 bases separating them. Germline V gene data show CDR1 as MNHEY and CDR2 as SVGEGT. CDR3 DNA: TGTGCCAGCAGCCTTGGGGGGGCGGGTGGGGGCTACGAGCAGTACTTC. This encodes CASSLGGAGGGYEQYF.

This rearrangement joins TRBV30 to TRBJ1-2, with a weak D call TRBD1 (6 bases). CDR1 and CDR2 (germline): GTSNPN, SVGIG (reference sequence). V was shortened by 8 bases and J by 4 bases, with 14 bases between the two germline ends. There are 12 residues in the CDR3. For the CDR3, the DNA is TGTGCCACGAGGGGGTCCCCCTATGGCTACACCTTC. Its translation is CATRGSPYGYTF.

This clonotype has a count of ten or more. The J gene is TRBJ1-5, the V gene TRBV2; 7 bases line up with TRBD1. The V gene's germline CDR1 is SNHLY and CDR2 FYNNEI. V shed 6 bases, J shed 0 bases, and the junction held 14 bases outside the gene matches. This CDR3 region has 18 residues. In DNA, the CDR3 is TGTGCCAGCAGGGGGCTCTCCAGGGGGGGTTATAGCAATCAGCCCCAGCATTTT. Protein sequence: CASRGLSRGGYSNQPQHF.

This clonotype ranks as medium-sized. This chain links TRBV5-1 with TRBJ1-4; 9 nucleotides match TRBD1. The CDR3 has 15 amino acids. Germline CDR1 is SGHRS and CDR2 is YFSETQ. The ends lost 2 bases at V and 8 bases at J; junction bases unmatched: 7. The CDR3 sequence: CASSLTTGGREKLFF. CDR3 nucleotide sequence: TGCGCCAGCAGCTTAACGACAGGGGGGAGAGAAAAACTGTTTTTT.

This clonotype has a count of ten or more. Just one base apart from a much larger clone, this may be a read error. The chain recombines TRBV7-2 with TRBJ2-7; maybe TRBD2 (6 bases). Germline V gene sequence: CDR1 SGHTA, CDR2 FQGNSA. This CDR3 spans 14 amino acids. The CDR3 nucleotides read TGTGCCCGCAGCTTATATTCTAGCGCCTACGAGCAGTACTTC. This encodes CARSLYSSAYEQYF.

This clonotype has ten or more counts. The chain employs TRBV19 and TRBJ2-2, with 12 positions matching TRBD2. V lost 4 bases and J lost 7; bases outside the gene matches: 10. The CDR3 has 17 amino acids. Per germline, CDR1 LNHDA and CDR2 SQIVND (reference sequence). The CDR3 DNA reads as TGTGCCAGTAGTACTCCTCGACTAGCGGGAGAAAACGGGGAGCTGTTTTTT. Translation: CASSTPRLAGENGELFF.